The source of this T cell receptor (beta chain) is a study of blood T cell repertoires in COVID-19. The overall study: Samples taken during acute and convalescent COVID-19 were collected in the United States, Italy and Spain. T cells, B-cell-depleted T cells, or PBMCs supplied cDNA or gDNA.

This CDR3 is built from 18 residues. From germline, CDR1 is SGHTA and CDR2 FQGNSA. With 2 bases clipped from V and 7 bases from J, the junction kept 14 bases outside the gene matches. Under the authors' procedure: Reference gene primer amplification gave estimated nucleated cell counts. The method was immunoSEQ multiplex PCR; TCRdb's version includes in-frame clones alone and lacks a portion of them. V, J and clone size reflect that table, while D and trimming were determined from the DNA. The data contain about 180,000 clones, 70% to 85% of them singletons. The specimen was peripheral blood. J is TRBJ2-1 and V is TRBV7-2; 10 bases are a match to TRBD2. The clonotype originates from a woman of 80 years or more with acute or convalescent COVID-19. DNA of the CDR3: TGTGCCAGCAGCTTACAGCTAGCGGGAGTGCTCCTAGGGAATGAGCAGTTCTTC. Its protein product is CASSLQLAGVLLGNEQFF.